This T cell receptor beta chain was sequenced for a study of Tregs in tolerant kidney transplant recipients. Background on the study: The nonmyeloablative bone marrow transplants came from related graft donors, with transient mixed chimerism.

Unstimulated regulatory T cells (CD4+CD25+CD127-), CD4+CD25- non-regulatory cells, CD4 and CD8 cells were FACS-sorted from thawed PBMCs. Repertoires were generated with immunoSEQ multiplex PCR, while TCRdb's copy carries only in-frame clones and drops some. The sample shows approximately 98,000 clones, 85% to 90% of them seen only once. As regards this clone: The antigen remains unidentified.

Whole-study findings and limits: Changing PCR primers prevented nucleotide comparison between some patients' samples. Activated donor B cell expansion appeared to reveal the most relevant donor-specific TCRbeta repertoire.

CDR1 is SGHTA, CDR2 FQGNSA, per germline. Trimming stripped 3 bases from V and 4 bases from J, with 12 bases between. There are 14 residues in the CDR3. The receptor was isolated from a human donor who received a combined kidney and bone marrow transplant. The sequencing here drew on CD4+ T cells from blood, taken before the transplant. This rearrangement joins TRBV7-2 to TRBJ1-2; weak D call: TRBD1 (6 bases). The CDR3 sequence is CASSLTRGGYGYTF. Here the CDR3 DNA reads TGTGCCAGCAGCTTGACCAGGGGCGGCTATGGCTACACCTTC.